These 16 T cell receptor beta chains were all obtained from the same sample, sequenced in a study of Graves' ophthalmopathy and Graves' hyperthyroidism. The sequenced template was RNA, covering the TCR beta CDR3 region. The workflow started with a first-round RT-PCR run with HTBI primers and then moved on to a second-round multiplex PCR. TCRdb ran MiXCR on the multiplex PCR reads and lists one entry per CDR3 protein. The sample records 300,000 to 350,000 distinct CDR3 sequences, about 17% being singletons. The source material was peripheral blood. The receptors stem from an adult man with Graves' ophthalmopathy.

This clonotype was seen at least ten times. The CDR3 nucleotides are TGTGCCAGCAGTGAGGGACTAGCGGACCTCTACGAGCAGTACTTC. Residues: CASSEGLADLYEQYF. V is TRBV6-1 and J is TRBJ2-7; 11 positions agree with TRBD2. In germline, CDR1 is MNHNS, CDR2 SASEGT. V trimming: 3 bases; J trimming: 3 bases; junction bases outside the gene matches: 4. The CDR3 has 15 residues.

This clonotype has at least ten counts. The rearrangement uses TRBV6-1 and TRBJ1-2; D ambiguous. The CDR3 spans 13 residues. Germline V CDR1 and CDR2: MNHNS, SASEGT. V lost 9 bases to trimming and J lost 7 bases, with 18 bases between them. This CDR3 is CASDSGQDLGYTF. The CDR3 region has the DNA TGTGCCAGTGATAGTGGGCAGGACCTTGGCTACACCTTC.

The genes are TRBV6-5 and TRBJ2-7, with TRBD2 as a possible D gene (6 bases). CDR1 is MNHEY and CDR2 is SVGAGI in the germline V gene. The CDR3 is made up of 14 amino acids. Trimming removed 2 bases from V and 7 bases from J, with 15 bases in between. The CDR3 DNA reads TGTGCCAGCAGTTACAATGCGGGGTTTGGGGAGCAGTACTTC. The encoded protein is CASSYNAGFGEQYF.

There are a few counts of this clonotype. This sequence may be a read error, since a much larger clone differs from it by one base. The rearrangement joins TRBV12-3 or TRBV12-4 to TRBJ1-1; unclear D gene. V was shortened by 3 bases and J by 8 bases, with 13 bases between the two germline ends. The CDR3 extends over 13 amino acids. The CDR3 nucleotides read TGTGCCAGCAGTTTTCCCGAGATATCCGAAGCTTTCTTT. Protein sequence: CASSFPEISEAFF.

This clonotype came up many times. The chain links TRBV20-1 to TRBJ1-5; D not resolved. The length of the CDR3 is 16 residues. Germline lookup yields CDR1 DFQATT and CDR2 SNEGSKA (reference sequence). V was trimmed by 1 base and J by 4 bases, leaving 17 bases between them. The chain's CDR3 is CSARAGWGFSNQPQHF. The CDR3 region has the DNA TGCAGTGCTAGAGCGGGATGGGGTTTCAGTAATCAGCCCCAGCATTTT.

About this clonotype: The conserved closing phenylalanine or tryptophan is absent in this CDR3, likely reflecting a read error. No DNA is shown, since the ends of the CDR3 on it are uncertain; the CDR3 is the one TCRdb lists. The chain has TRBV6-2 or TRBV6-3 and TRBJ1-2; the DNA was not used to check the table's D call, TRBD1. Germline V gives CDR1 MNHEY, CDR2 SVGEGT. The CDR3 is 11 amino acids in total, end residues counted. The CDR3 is CASSIGQTREL.

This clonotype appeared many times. CDR3 nucleotide sequence: TGCGCCAGCAGCGCCGGGACTAGGCTGCGCGAGCAGTACTTC. This translates into CASSAGTRLREQYF. The J gene is TRBJ2-7, the V gene TRBV5-1; TRBD2 matches 8 bases. The CDR3 consists of 14 residues. Germline V gives CDR1 SGHRS, CDR2 YFSETQ. V was pared by 4 bases and J by 6 bases, with 9 bases of the junction left unmatched. The full variable domain, in which reference TRBV5-1 and TRBJ2-7 provide the parts outside the CDR3, is KAGVTQTPRYLIKTRGQQVTLSCSPISGHRSVSWYQQTPGQGLQFLFEYFSETQRNKGNFPGRFSGRQFSNSRSEMNVSTLELGDSALYLCASSAGTRLREQYFGPGTRLTVT.

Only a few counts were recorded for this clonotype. CDR3 nucleotides: TGTGCCAGCACCCGAGGGCGTTGGGGAAGGAGGATGGCCCAGTACTTC. This sequence encodes CASTRGRWGRRMAQYF. The chain combines TRBV7-9 with TRBJ2-5, with a tentative D call TRBD2 (5 bases). The CDR3 length is 16 residues. V was trimmed by 7 bases and J by 9 bases, leaving 27 bases between them. Germline CDR1 reads SEHNR; CDR2 reads FQNEAQ (reference sequence).

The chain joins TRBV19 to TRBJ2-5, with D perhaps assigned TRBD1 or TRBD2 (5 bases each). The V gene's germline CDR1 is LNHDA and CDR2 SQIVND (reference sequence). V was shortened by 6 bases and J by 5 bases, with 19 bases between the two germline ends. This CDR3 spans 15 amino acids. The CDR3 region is CASRPSTVPGETQYF. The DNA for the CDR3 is TGTGCCAGTAGGCCATCGACAGTCCCGGGGGAGACCCAGTACTTC.

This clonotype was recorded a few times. The CDR3 reads CASSSPRGGTQETQYF. CDR3 DNA: TGTGCCAGCAGTTCCCCTCGGGGAGGGACTCAAGAGACCCAGTACTTC. V is TRBV6-5 and J is TRBJ2-5, with 7 bases identical to TRBD2. The trim removed 4 bases at V and 2 bases at J, leaving 10 bases unmatched. Germline assignment: CDR1 MNHEY and CDR2 SVGAGI. This CDR3 comprises 16 residues.

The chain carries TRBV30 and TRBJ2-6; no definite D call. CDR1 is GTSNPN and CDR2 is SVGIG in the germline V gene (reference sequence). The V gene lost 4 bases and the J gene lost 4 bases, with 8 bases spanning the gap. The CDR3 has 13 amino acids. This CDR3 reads CAWKKAGANVLTF. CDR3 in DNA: TGTGCCTGGAAAAAAGCCGGGGCCAACGTCCTGACTTTC.

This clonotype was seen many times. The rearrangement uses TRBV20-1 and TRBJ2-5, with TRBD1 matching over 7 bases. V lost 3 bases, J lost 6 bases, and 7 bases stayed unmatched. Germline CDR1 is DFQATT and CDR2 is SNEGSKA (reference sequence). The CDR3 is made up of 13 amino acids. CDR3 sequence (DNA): TGCAGTGCTAGTCCCGGACAGGCGCAGACCCAGTACTTC. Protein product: CSASPGQAQTQYF.

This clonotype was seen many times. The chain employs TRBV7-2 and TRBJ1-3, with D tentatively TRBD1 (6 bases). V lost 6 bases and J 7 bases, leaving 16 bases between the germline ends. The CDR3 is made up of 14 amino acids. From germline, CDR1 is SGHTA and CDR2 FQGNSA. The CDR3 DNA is TGTGCCAGCAGGATAGCGGGGGGCTTTAACACCATATATTTT. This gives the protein CASRIAGGFNTIYF.

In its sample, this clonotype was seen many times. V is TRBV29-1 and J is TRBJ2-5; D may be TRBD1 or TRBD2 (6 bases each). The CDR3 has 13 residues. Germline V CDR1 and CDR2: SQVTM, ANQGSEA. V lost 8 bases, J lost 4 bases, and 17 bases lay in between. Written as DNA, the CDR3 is TGCAGCCAAAAGGCTGGGGGGCCAGAGACCCAGTACTTC. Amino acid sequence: CSQKAGGPETQYF.

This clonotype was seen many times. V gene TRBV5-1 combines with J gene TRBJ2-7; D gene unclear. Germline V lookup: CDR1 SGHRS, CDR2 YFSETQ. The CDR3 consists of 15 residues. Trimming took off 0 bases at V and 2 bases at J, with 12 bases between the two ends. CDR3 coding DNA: TGCGCCAGCAGCTTGGGCGAACCGAACACCTACGAGCAGTACTTC. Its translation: CASSLGEPNTYEQYF.

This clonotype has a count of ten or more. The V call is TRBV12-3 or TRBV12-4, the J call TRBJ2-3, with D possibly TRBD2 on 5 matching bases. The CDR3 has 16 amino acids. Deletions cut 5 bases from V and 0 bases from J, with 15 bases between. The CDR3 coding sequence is TGTGCCAGCAGTCCACCATCAGGAGGAAGCACAGATACGCAGTATTTT. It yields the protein CASSPPSGGSTDTQYF.